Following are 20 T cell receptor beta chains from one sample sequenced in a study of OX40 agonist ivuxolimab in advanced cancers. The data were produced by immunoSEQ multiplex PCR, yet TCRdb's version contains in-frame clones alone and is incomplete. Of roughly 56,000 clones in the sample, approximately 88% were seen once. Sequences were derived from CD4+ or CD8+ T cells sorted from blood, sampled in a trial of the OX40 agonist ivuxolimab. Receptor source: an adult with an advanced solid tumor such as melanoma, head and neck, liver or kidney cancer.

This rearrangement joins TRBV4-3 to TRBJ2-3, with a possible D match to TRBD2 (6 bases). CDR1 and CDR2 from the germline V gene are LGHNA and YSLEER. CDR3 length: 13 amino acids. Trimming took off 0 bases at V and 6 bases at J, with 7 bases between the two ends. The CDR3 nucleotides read TGCGCCAGCAGCCAAGACCGGGGGGATACGCAGTATTTT. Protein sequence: CASSQDRGDTQYF.

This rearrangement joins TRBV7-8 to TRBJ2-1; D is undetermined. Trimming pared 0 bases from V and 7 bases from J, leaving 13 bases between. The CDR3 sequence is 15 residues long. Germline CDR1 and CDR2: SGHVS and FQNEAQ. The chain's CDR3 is CASSLALVKGNEQFF. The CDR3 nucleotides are TGTGCCAGCAGCTTAGCGCTGGTGAAAGGGAATGAGCAGTTCTTC.

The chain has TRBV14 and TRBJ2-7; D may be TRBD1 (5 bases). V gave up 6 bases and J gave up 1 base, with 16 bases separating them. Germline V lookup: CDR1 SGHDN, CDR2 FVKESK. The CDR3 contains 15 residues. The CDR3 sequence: CASSPRERTSYEQYF. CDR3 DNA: TGTGCCAGCAGTCCAAGAGAACGGACATCCTACGAGCAGTACTTC. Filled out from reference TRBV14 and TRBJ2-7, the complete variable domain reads EAGVTQFPSHSVIEKGQTVTLRCDPISGHDNLYWYRRVMGKEIKFLLHFVKESKQDESGMPNNRFLAERTGGTYSTLKVQPAELEDSGVYFCASSPRERTSYEQYFGPGTRLTVT.

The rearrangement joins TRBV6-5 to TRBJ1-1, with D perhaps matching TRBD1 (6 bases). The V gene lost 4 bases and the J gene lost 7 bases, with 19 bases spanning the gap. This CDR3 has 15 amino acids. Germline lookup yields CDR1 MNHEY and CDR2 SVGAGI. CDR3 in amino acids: CASSSAGTPPREAFF. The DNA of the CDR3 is TGTGCCAGCAGTTCCGCCGGGACACCTCCCCGTGAAGCTTTCTTT.

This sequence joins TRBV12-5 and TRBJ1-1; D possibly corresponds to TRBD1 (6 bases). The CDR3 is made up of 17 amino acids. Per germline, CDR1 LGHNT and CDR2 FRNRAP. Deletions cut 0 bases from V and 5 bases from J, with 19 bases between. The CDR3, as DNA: TGTGCTAGTGGTTTGGTTTTCCAGACAGGCGGCGAGACTGAAGCTTTCTTT. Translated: CASGLVFQTGGETEAFF.

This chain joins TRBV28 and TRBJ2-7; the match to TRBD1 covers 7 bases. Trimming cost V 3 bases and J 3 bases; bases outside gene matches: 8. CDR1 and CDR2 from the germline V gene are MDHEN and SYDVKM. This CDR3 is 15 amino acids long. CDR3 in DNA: TGTGCCAGCAGTTTGACAGGGTACCTGTTCTACGAGCAGTACTTC. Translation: CASSLTGYLFYEQYF. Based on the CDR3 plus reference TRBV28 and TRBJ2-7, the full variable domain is DVKVTQSSRYLVKRTGEKVFLECVQDMDHENMFWYRQDPGLGLRLIYFSYDVKMKEKGDIPEGYSVSREKKERFSLILESASTNQTSMYLCASSLTGYLFYEQYFGPGTRLTVT.

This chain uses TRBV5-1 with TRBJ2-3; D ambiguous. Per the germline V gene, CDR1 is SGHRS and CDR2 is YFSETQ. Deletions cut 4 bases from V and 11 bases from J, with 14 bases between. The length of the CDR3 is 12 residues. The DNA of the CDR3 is TGCGCCAGCAGCCCCAATGGGCAATTGCAGTATTTT. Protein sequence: CASSPNGQLQYF.

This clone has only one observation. In DNA, the CDR3 is TGTGCCAGCAGCCCAAACCCCGGACAGGGTTTCTCTGGGGCCAACGTCCTGACTTTC. Translating it yields CASSPNPGQGFSGANVLTF. The V call is TRBV9, the J call TRBJ2-6; 8 bases align to TRBD1. Trimming at V came to 4 bases and at J to 0 bases, leaving 12 bases not matched to a gene. The germline gives CDR1 SGDLS, CDR2 YYNGEE. The CDR3 is 19 amino acids.

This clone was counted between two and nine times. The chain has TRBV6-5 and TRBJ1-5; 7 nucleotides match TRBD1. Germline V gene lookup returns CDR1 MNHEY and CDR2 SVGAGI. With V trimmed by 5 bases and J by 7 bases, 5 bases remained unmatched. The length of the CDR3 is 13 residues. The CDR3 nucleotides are TGTGCCAGCAGTCGGGACAGTGGGCAGCCCCAGCATTTT. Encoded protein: CASSRDSGQPQHF.

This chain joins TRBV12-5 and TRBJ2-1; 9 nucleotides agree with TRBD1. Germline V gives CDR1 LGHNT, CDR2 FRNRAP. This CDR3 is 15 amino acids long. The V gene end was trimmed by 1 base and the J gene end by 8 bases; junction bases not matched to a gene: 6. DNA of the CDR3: TGTGCTAGTGGTTTGGGCCAGACAGGGGGGGATGAGCAGTTCTTC. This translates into CASGLGQTGGDEQFF. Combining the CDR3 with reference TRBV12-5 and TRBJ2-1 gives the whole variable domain DARVTQTPRHKVTEMGQEVTMRCQPILGHNTVFWYRQTMMQGLELLAYFRNRAPLDDSGMPKDRFSAEMPDATLATLKIQPSEPRDSAVYFCASGLGQTGGDEQFFGPGTRLTVL.

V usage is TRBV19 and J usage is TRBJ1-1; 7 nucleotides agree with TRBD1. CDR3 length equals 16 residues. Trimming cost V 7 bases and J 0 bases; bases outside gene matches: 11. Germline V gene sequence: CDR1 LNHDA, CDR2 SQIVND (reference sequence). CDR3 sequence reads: CASNPTGTIMNTEAFF. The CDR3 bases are TGTGCCAGTAACCCGACAGGGACCATAATGAACACTGAAGCTTTCTTT.

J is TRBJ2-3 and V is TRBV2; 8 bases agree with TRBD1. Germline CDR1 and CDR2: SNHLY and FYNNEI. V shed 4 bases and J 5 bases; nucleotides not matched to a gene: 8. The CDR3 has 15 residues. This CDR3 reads CASSVTGQDGDTQYF. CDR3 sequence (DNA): TGTGCCAGCAGTGTCACGGGACAGGATGGAGATACGCAGTATTTT.

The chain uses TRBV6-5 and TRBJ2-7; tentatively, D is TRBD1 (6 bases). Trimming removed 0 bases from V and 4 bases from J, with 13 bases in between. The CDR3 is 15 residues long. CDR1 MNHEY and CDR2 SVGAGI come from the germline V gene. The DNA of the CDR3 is TGTGCCAGCAGTTACTCGACCAGGGGCTTATACGAGCAGTACTTC. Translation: CASSYSTRGLYEQYF.

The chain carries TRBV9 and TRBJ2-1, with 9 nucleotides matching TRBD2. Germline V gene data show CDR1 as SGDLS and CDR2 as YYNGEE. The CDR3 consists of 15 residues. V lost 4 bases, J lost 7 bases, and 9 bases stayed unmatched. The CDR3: CASSKGGGAQNEQFF. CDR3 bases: TGTGCCAGCAGCAAGGGCGGGGGGGCACAAAATGAGCAGTTCTTC. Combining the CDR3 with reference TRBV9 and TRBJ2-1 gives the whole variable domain DSGVTQTPKHLITATGQRVTLRCSPRSGDLSVYWYQQSLDQGLQFLIQYYNGEERAKGNILERFSAQQFPDLHSELNLSSLELGDSALYFCASSKGGGAQNEQFFGPGTRLTVL.

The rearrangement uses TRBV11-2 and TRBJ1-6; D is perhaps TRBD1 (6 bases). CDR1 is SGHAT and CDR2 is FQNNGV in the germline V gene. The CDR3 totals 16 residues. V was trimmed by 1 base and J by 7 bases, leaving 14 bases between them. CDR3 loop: CASSLVGGSGNSPLHF. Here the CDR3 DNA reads TGTGCCAGCAGCTTAGTGGGGGGCTCGGGGAATTCACCCCTCCACTTT. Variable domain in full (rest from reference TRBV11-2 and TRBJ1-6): EAGVAQSPRYKIIEKRQSVAFWCNPISGHATLYWYQQILGQGPKLLIQFQNNGVVDDSQLPKDRFSAERLKGVDSTLKIQPAKLEDSAVYLCASSLVGGSGNSPLHFGNGTRLTVT.

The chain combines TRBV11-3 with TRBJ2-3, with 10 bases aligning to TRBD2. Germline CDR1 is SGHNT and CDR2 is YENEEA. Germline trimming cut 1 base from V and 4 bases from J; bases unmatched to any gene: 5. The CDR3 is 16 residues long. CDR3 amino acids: CASSLGASGSSDTQYF. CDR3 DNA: TGTGCCAGCAGCTTAGGGGCTAGCGGGAGCTCAGATACGCAGTATTTT. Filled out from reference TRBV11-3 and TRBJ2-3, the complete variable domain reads EAGVVQSPRYKIIEKKQPVAFWCNPISGHNTLYWYLQNLGQGPELLIRYENEEAVDDSQLPKDRFSAERLKGVDSTLKIQPAELGDSAVYLCASSLGASGSSDTQYFGPGTRLTVL.

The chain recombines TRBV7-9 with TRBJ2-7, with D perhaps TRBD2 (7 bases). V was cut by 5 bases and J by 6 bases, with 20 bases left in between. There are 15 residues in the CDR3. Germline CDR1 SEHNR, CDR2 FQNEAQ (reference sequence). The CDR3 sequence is CASSKGGRQAPEQYF. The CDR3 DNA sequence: TGTGCCAGCAGCAAGGGGGGGCGACAGGCCCCCGAGCAGTACTTC.

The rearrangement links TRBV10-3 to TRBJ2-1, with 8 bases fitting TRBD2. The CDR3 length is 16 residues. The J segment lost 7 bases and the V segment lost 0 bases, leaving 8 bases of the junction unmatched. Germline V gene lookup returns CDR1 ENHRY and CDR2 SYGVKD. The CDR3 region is CAISESLSGRLNEQFF. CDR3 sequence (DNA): TGTGCCATCAGTGAGTCGCTAAGCGGGAGATTAAATGAGCAGTTCTTC.

For the CDR3, the DNA is TGTGCCAGCAGCCCAAGGAGAGAGTCTGGGGCCAACGTCCTGACTTTC. It translates to CASSPRRESGANVLTF. This rearrangement joins TRBV9 to TRBJ2-6; D is uncertain. The CDR3 is 16 residues long. V lost 4 bases, J lost 1 base, and 12 bases lay in between. Per the germline V gene, CDR1 is SGDLS and CDR2 is YYNGEE.

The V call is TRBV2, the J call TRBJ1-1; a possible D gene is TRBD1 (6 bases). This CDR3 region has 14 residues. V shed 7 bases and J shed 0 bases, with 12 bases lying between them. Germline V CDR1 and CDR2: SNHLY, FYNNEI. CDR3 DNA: TGTGCCAGCACCTACGGACAGTTGAACACTGAAGCTTTCTTT. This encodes CASTYGQLNTEAFF.